The clone carrying this TCR beta chain was observed a single time. The sample is drawn from a study of blood T cell repertoires in COVID-19. Study background: The cDNA or gDNA used as material had been derived from T cells, B-cell-depleted T cells, or PBMCs.

Enrolment of Seattle patients took place during active infection, and they were followed longitudinally. Germline V lookup: CDR1 SGHRS, CDR2 YFSETQ. V was clipped by 0 bases and J by 6 bases, with 12 bases between them. The CDR3 runs 15 residues. As processed by the authors: Amplification with reference gene primers provided the estimates of nucleated cell counts. Sequenced by immunoSEQ multiplex PCR; TCRdb stores in-frame clones only, minus some. That table furnishes V, J and clone size, whereas the DNA furnished D and trimming. The sample shows about half a million clones, 80% to 90% of them seen only once.

The specimen was peripheral blood. This rearrangement joins TRBV5-1 to TRBJ2-2; a possible D gene is TRBD2 (5 bases). The TCR comes from a young man with COVID-19, enrolled during active disease. In DNA form, the CDR3 reads TGCGCCAGCAGCTTGGCTTCGGGGTTAGCCGGGGAGCTGTTTTTT. Translation gives CASSLASGLAGELFF.